This TCR beta chain was identified in a study of CD8+CD57+ T cells in acquired aplastic anemia. Profiles of TCR beta VDJ and CDR3 were generated from a genomic DNA template. TCRdb passed the reads through MiXCR, listing each CDR3 protein once. The table shows about 240,000 distinct CDR3 sequences, with 45% to 50% occurring only once. Those patients picked for sequencing had displayed CD8+CD57+ cell expansion on flow cytometry. The clonotype was recovered from a human donor with aplastic anemia. The sequenced material came from sorted CD4+, CD8+, or CD8+CD57+ T cells (not recorded which) from PBMCs.

CDR3 bases: TGCAGCGCCGTAAACGCCACGCGAGGCTACACCTTC. The encoded protein is CSAVNATRGYTF. The chain uses TRBV29-1 and TRBJ1-2; no clear D gene. This CDR3 has 12 residues. Trimming shortened V by 7 bases and J by 8 bases, and 17 bases separated the two germline ends. Germline V gives CDR1 SQVTM, CDR2 ANQGSEA.